A single sample gave rise to the 32 T cell receptor beta chains below, sequenced in a study of control samples from healthy donors and cancer patients. Repertoires were generated with immunoSEQ multiplex PCR, while TCRdb's copy carries only in-frame clones and drops some. The sample has about 140,000 clones, about 90% seen once. Sequenced material: blood. The receptors stem from a man between 18 and 35 years old in good health.

The chain uses TRBV5-1 and TRBJ2-7, with TRBD1 matching 10 bases. This CDR3 has 14 residues. The trim removed 2 bases at V and 4 bases at J, leaving 3 bases unmatched. CDR1 is SGHRS and CDR2 is YFSETQ in the germline V gene. DNA for the CDR3: TGCGCCAGCAGCTTCCGACAGGGGGCTTACGAGCAGTACTTC. It encodes CASSFRQGAYEQYF.

This rearrangement joins TRBV5-1 to TRBJ1-2; maybe TRBD1 (5 bases). Trimming left V 0 bases short and J 0 bases short, with 9 bases between. The CDR3 covers 15 residues. Germline CDR1 SGHRS, CDR2 YFSETQ. This CDR3 is CASSLDGGANYGYTF. As DNA, the CDR3 is TGCGCCAGCAGCTTGGATGGGGGAGCTAACTATGGCTACACCTTC.

This chain connects TRBV10-1 to TRBJ2-1, with TRBD2 matching 11 bases. The CDR3 loop spans 15 amino acids. From germline, CDR1 is WNHNN and CDR2 SYGVQD (reference sequence). J gave up 4 bases and V 6 bases, and 5 bases lay outside the gene matches. The CDR3 is CASSGRLAGYNEQFF. CDR3 in DNA: TGCGCCAGCAGCGGAAGACTAGCGGGGTACAATGAGCAGTTCTTC.

The chain employs TRBV28 and TRBJ2-7, with D uncertain. CDR3 size: 11 residues. V gave up 5 bases and J gave up 9 bases, with 11 bases separating them. Germline V gene data show CDR1 as MDHEN and CDR2 as SYDVKM. CDR3 DNA sequence: TGTGCCAGCAGTCAACCTCCGACGCAGTACTTC. Residues: CASSQPPTQYF.

V gene TRBV30 combines with J gene TRBJ1-4; 7 bases are a match to TRBD1. Germline V gives CDR1 GTSNPN, CDR2 SVGIG (reference sequence). Trimming cost V 1 base and J 7 bases; bases outside gene matches: 6. The CDR3 runs to 14 residues. This CDR3 reads CAWSETGRGEKLFF. The CDR3 DNA follows: TGTGCCTGGAGTGAGACAGGGAGGGGTGAAAAACTGTTTTTT.

The J gene is TRBJ1-2, the V gene TRBV7-9; tentatively, D is TRBD1 (5 bases). The CDR3 extends over 14 amino acids. V was shortened by 5 bases and J by 8 bases, with 18 bases between the two germline ends. CDR1 SEHNR and CDR2 FQNEAQ come from the germline V gene (reference sequence). The CDR3 is CASSVPLGGSGYTF. CDR3 coding DNA: TGTGCCAGCAGCGTGCCCCTCGGGGGATCCGGCTACACCTTC.

With regard to this clone: Other DNA variants within this sample encode the same CDR3. The V gene is TRBV27, the J gene TRBJ2-7; 11 bases agree with TRBD1. V lost 5 bases, J lost 4 bases, and 4 bases stayed unmatched. The CDR3 loop spans 14 amino acids. Germline V gene sequence: CDR1 MNHEY, CDR2 SMNVEV (reference sequence). The CDR3 is CASSPGTGGYEQYF. The CDR3 DNA reads TGTGCCAGCAGTCCGGGGACAGGGGGGTACGAGCAGTACTTC.

The rearrangement uses TRBV9 and TRBJ2-7; 13 bases are a match to TRBD2. With V trimmed by 0 bases and J by 4 bases, 4 bases remained unmatched. Germline CDR1 reads SGDLS; CDR2 reads YYNGEE. The CDR3 extends over 16 amino acids. CDR3 bases: TGTGCCAGCAGCGTAGGACTAGCGGGGGGACGGTACGAGCAGTACTTC. Its translation: CASSVGLAGGRYEQYF.

The chain couples TRBV4-1 to TRBJ1-1, with TRBD1 as a possible D gene (6 bases). Trimming cost V 4 bases and J 1 base, with 10 bases left between them. The CDR3 has 14 residues. Germline CDR1 MGHRA, CDR2 YSYEKL. CDR3 bases: TGCGCCAGCAGCCGAGACAGGTCGAACACTGAAGCTTTCTTT. Amino acid sequence: CASSRDRSNTEAFF.

The gene calls are TRBV4-1 and TRBJ1-2; D may be TRBD1 (6 bases). The CDR3 contains 15 residues. Trimming stripped 1 base from V and 5 bases from J, with 14 bases between. Germline values: CDR1 MGHRA, CDR2 YSYEKL. CDR3 loop: CASSQGTTGKYGYTF. As DNA, the CDR3 is TGCGCCAGCAGCCAAGGGACCACAGGGAAGTATGGCTACACCTTC.

V usage is TRBV19 and J usage is TRBJ2-7; D is unresolved. Trimming pared 8 bases from V and 3 bases from J, leaving 8 bases between. The CDR3 is made up of 11 amino acids. Germline CDR1 reads LNHDA; CDR2 reads SQIVND (reference sequence). The DNA of the CDR3 is TGTGCCAGTCGCAGAAACTACGAGCAGTACTTC. Translated, it gives CASRRNYEQYF.

The rearrangement joins TRBV7-9 to TRBJ1-2; no clear D gene. CDR1 and CDR2 from the germline V gene are SEHNR and FQNEAQ (reference sequence). The V and J ends lost 0 bases and 8 bases respectively, with 7 bases between them. CDR3 length equals 12 residues. In DNA form, the CDR3 reads TGTGCCAGCAGCTTAGCTTCAGACGGCTACACCTTC. This gives the protein CASSLASDGYTF.

The chain has TRBV6-2 or TRBV6-3 and TRBJ1-1, with 9 bases matching TRBD1. Germline CDR1 reads MNHEY; CDR2 reads SVGEGT. The length of the CDR3 is 15 residues. After removal of 4 bases from V and 1 base from J, the junction contained 4 bases not matched to a gene. Here the CDR3 reads CASSFPGQGNTEAFF. CDR3 in DNA: TGTGCCAGCAGTTTTCCGGGACAGGGGAACACTGAAGCTTTCTTT.

This clone was observed once. The chain joins TRBV7-9 to TRBJ1-5, with D perhaps matching TRBD1 (6 bases). Germline V gene data show CDR1 as SEHNR and CDR2 as FQNEAQ (reference sequence). The CDR3 loop spans 17 amino acids. The V end lost 5 bases, the J end lost 6 bases, and 23 bases lay between the germline ends. The CDR3 DNA reads TGTGCCAGCAGCCATAGTGCCCCCTTGGGGGGGGCTCAGCCCCAGCATTTT. Protein product: CASSHSAPLGGAQPQHF.

The chain links TRBV10-1 to TRBJ1-1; D is possibly TRBD1 (6 bases). Germline CDR1 reads WNHNN; CDR2 reads SYGVQD (reference sequence). V was shortened by 2 bases and J by 4 bases, with 14 bases between the two germline ends. The CDR3 spans 15 residues. DNA for the CDR3: TGCGCCAGCAGTGAGAGGTTGGGGGCAGGCACTGAAGCTTTCTTT. Translation gives CASSERLGAGTEAFF.

V is TRBV30 and J is TRBJ1-3; tentatively, D is TRBD1 (6 bases). Germline loops: CDR1 GTSNPN, CDR2 SVGIG (reference sequence). V gave up 4 bases and J gave up 4 bases, with 20 bases separating them. The CDR3 has 16 amino acids. CDR3 nucleotides: TGTGCCTGGACCAGGGGCGACACCCGGTCCGGAAACACCATATATTTT. Protein: CAWTRGDTRSGNTIYF.

The genes are TRBV29-1 and TRBJ2-7, with D perhaps matching TRBD2 (5 bases). This CDR3 contains 14 residues. Trimming took off 1 base at V and 5 bases at J, with 15 bases between the two ends. Germline V gene data show CDR1 as SQVTM and CDR2 as ANQGSEA. The CDR3 loop reads CSVEARGSDHEQYF. CDR3 bases: TGCAGCGTTGAAGCCCGGGGAAGTGACCACGAGCAGTACTTC.

The rearrangement uses TRBV5-1 and TRBJ2-5, with D perhaps matching TRBD2 (6 bases). In germline, CDR1 is SGHRS, CDR2 YFSETQ. The CDR3 spans 15 residues. Between the trimmed V and J ends, which lost 3 bases and 5 bases, there was a span of 17 bases. The CDR3 spells CASSWGDGPLETQYF. CDR3 coding DNA: TGCGCCAGCAGCTGGGGGGACGGCCCTCTGGAGACCCAGTACTTC.

The chain employs TRBV2 and TRBJ1-4; D is unclear. Germline CDR1 is SNHLY and CDR2 is FYNNEI. This CDR3 has 15 amino acids. Deletions cut 6 bases from V and 8 bases from J, with 19 bases between. The DNA for the CDR3 is TGTGCCAGCAGCGCCCGCACGGGAAAGGGCGAAAAACTGTTTTTT. This translates into CASSARTGKGEKLFF.

This chain uses TRBV28 with TRBJ1-1, with D possibly TRBD1 on 5 matching bases. CDR3 length: 13 amino acids. CDR1 and CDR2 (germline): MDHEN, SYDVKM. The V gene lost 6 bases and the J gene lost 3 bases, with 11 bases spanning the gap. The CDR3 DNA is TGTGCCAGCAGAAGCAGGGAGCACACTGAAGCTTTCTTT. Translating it yields CASRSREHTEAFF.

The chain has TRBV12-3 or TRBV12-4 and TRBJ1-1, with D unresolved. The V and J ends lost 6 bases and 4 bases respectively, with 9 bases between them. The CDR3 has 12 residues. The CDR3 region is CASRAASTEAFF. CDR3 coding DNA: TGTGCCAGCAGAGCAGCCTCCACTGAAGCTTTCTTT.

The chain recombines TRBV5-8 with TRBJ2-3; D remains ambiguous. The CDR3 has 12 amino acids. Germline V gene sequence: CDR1 SGHTS, CDR2 YDEGEE. V lost 4 bases, J lost 3 bases, and 6 bases lay in between. The CDR3 sequence is CASSLRTDTQYF. The CDR3 DNA reads as TGTGCCAGCAGCCTCCGGACAGATACGCAGTATTTT.

V is TRBV6-5 and J is TRBJ1-5, with a weak D call TRBD1 (5 bases). CDR1 MNHEY and CDR2 SVGAGI come from the germline V gene. The CDR3 length is 15 residues. Trimming removed 0 bases from V and 6 bases from J, with 12 bases in between. The CDR3 DNA reads as TGTGCCAGCAGTTACTCAGGGACCGTCGGTCAGCCCCAGCATTTT. Encoded protein: CASSYSGTVGQPQHF.

V is TRBV4-1 and J is TRBJ1-2; D gene unclear. From germline, CDR1 is MGHRA and CDR2 YSYEKL. The CDR3 is made up of 18 amino acids. V lost 4 bases and J 3 bases, leaving 24 bases between the germline ends. In DNA form, the CDR3 reads TGCGCCAGCAGCCCCTTCGCAGGTCCCAGGATGACTGACTATGGCTACACCTTC. This sequence encodes CASSPFAGPRMTDYGYTF.

This clone occurred once. The J gene is TRBJ1-1, the V gene TRBV16; tentatively, D is TRBD1 (5 bases). The CDR3 has 14 residues. Germline V CDR1 and CDR2: KGHSY, FQNENV. Trimming stripped 1 base from V and 4 bases from J, with 10 bases between. The CDR3, as DNA: TGTGCCAGCAGCCAATTTGGGGGAACCACTGAAGCTTTCTTT. Translated: CASSQFGGTTEAFF.

The V and J genes are TRBV6-6 and TRBJ2-5; D remains unclear. The length of the CDR3 is 15 residues. CDR1 MNHNY and CDR2 SVGAGI come from the germline V gene (reference sequence). V lost 0 bases and J 1 base, leaving 9 bases between the germline ends. The CDR3 reads CASSYSLQLQETQYF. CDR3 sequence (DNA): TGTGCCAGCAGTTACTCTTTACAGCTCCAAGAGACCCAGTACTTC.

The V gene is TRBV5-1, the J gene TRBJ1-2, with 10 bases matching TRBD1. Germline CDR1 and CDR2: SGHRS and YFSETQ. V shed 3 bases, J shed 6 bases, and the junction held 8 bases outside the gene matches. The CDR3 has 15 residues. CDR3: CASSWMGQGQDGYTF. Here the CDR3 DNA reads TGCGCCAGCAGCTGGATGGGACAGGGGCAAGATGGCTACACCTTC.

The genes are TRBV7-8 and TRBJ2-1, with D tentatively TRBD2 (6 bases). This CDR3 region has 15 residues. V lost 2 bases, J lost 0 bases, and 8 bases lay in between. Germline CDR1 SGHVS, CDR2 FQNEAQ. CDR3 DNA: TGTGCCAGCAGCTTACCGGGGGACTCCTACAATGAGCAGTTCTTC. Residues: CASSLPGDSYNEQFF.

The rearrangement uses TRBV6-5 and TRBJ1-6, with unresolved D. V was trimmed by 3 bases and J by 0 bases, leaving 6 bases between them. Germline CDR1 reads MNHEY; CDR2 reads SVGAGI. The CDR3 extends over 15 amino acids. The CDR3 DNA follows: TGTGCCAGCAGTTATGGGAGCTCCTATAATTCACCCCTCCACTTT. Protein: CASSYGSSYNSPLHF.

This clone was found once. Additional DNA sequences in this sample encode the identical CDR3. V usage is TRBV12-3 or TRBV12-4 and J usage is TRBJ1-5; D remains unclear. Trimming took off 3 bases at V and 0 bases at J, with 3 bases between the two ends. The CDR3 spans 13 residues. The chain's CDR3 is CASSFSSNQPQHF. CDR3 bases: TGTGCCAGCAGTTTCAGTAGCAATCAGCCCCAGCATTTT.

This rearrangement joins TRBV7-3 to TRBJ1-5; D call uncertain. Germline loops: CDR1 SGHTA, CDR2 FQGTGA. The V end was cut by 0 bases, the J end by 7 bases, with 7 bases between. There are 13 residues in the CDR3. The CDR3 DNA reads TGTGCCAGCAGCTTAACATCGGGACAGCCCCAGCATTTT. Its protein product is CASSLTSGQPQHF. Full variable domain (missing parts from reference TRBV7-3 and TRBJ1-5): GAGVSQTPSNKVTEKGKYVELRCDPISGHTALYWYRQSLGQGPEFLIYFQGTGAADDSGLPNDRFFAVRPEGSVSTLKIQRTERGDSAVYLCASSLTSGQPQHFGDGTRLSIL.

The J gene is TRBJ1-1, the V gene TRBV28; D is undetermined. CDR1 and CDR2 (germline): MDHEN, SYDVKM. The CDR3 extends over 12 amino acids. V was cut by 7 bases and J by 10 bases, with 16 bases left in between. The chain's CDR3 is CASNEQYFGAFF. Written as DNA, the CDR3 is TGTGCCAGCAATGAGCAATATTTCGGAGCTTTCTTT.